The TCR beta chain under discussion was sequenced for a study of cytomegalovirus exposure and HLA in healthy donors. Study results and caveats: Information on immune exposure was restricted to one variable (CMV serostatus). Sequencing likely caused a cluster of highly shared sequence variants.

Concerning this clone: Antigen: not known.

Germline V gene sequence: CDR1 SNHLY, CDR2 FYNNEI. The ends lost 5 bases at V and 2 bases at J; junction bases unmatched: 7. The CDR3 contains 16 residues. A multiplex PCR was run with 60 Vbeta primers and 13 Jbeta primers. Profiled with immunoSEQ multiplex PCR; TCRdb holds only in-frame clones, not every one. The profile shows roughly 140,000 clones, around three quarters of them singletons. The specimen sequenced was PBMCs. This receptor was taken from a woman aged 40 to 50 in good health and CMV-seropositive. V usage is TRBV2 and J usage is TRBJ2-5, with TRBD2 identical over 11 bases. The CDR3, as DNA: TGTGCCAGCAGTCGGAGACTAGCGGGGTCTCAAGAGACCCAGTACTTC. It translates to CASSRRLAGSQETQYF.